What follows are 2 T cell receptor beta chains derived from one specimen sequenced in a study of cytomegalovirus exposure and HLA in healthy donors. Primers included in the PCR were 60 Vbeta and 13 Jbeta primers. Produced via immunoSEQ multiplex PCR; TCRdb's table is partial and in-frame only. The listing contains about 150,000 clones. Sequenced material: PBMCs. The receptors stem from a man younger than 40 in good health and CMV-seronegative.

The chain has TRBV7-8 and TRBJ1-1, with no clear D. Trimming removed 1 base at V and 4 bases at J, with 13 bases between. CDR3 length: 15 residues. Germline CDR1 SGHVS, CDR2 FQNEAQ. CDR3 region: CASSLEAGGSTEAFF. CDR3 DNA: TGTGCCAGCAGCTTAGAGGCAGGCGGGAGCACTGAAGCTTTCTTT.

V is TRBV2 and J is TRBJ1-3, with 11 positions matching TRBD1. CDR3 length: 13 amino acids. Germline loops: CDR1 SNHLY, CDR2 FYNNEI. Unmatched junction bases numbered 2, after V lost 8 bases and J lost 5 bases. The CDR3 sequence is CASRDRGRNTIYF. CDR3 coding DNA: TGTGCCAGCCGGGACAGGGGGAGAAACACCATATATTTT. The whole variable domain, remainder taken from reference TRBV2 and TRBJ1-3, is EPEVTQTPSHQVTQMGQEVILRCVPISNHLYFYWYRQILGQKVEFLVSFYNNEISEKSEIFDDQFSVERPDGSNFTLKIRSTKLEDSAMYFCASRDRGRNTIYFGEGSWLTVV.